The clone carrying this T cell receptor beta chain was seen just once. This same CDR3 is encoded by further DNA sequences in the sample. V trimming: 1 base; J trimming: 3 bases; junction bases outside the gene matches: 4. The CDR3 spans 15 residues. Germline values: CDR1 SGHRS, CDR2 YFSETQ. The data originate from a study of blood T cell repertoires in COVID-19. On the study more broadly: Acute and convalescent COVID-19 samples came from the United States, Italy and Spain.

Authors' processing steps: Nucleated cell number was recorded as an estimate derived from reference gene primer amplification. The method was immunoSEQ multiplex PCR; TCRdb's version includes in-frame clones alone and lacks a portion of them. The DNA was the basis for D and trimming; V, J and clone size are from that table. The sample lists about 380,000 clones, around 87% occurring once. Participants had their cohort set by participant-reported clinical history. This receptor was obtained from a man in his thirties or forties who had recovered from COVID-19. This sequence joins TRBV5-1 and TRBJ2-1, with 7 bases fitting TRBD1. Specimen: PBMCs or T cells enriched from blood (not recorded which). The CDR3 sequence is CASSLRQGVYNEQFF. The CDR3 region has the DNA TGCGCCAGCAGCTTGCGACAGGGAGTCTACAATGAGCAGTTCTTC.